This T cell receptor beta chain derives from a study of blood T cells in healthy people across ages (dated by TCRdb to about 2015). In the study overall: In model experiments, template switching captured about one uniquely barcoded TCR beta cDNA molecule for every two T cells. The donors were split into four age groups: young (average 16 years), middle-aged (about 40), aged (approximately 60) and long-lived (roughly 77). The study analyzed two additional independent replicas of 1 million unique cDNA reads from the same blood draw for two donors, one aged 18 to 29 and one aged 80 or older. The study measured age-related changes in TCR beta repertoire diversity using deep sequencing normalized with unique cDNA molecular identifiers. Donors of different ages were randomly distributed across sequencing lanes to avoid experimental bias. Study-wide findings and limitations: The percentage of naive T cells measured by flow cytometry correlated strongly with observed TCR beta diversity. Estimates of total diversity based on one million sequenced T cells were regarded as lower bounds and as underestimates. Compared with the aged group, the long-lived group had more naive CD4+ T cells, fewer expanded clones and increased TCR diversity, a pattern suggesting age selection. Because the CMV infection status of the donors was unknown, age-related changes in expanded clonotypes may potentially have been confounded. Observed TCR beta diversity per million T cells fell roughly linearly with age, and a significant reduction was already apparent by age around 39. Conclusive comparison of naive and antigen-experienced compartments was prevented by the profiling of bulk unsorted PBMCs.

Donors were roughly 40 systemically healthy Caucasian individuals from Russia aged roughly 6 to 100 years. Each donor gave ten milliliters of peripheral blood, drawn into EDTA-treated Vacutainer tubes. Ficoll-Paque density-gradient centrifugation was used to isolate PBMCs, with at least 6 million per sample. Total RNA was extracted from PBMCs with Trizol reagent, with at least 5 micrograms obtained per sample. For every donor, flow cytometry on a PBMC aliquot measured the percentage of naive CD45RAhigh/CD27high T cells. The protocol used for the library was 5' RACE. The sequencer listed for this sample is Illumina HiSeq 2500. The second PCR ran for about 6 to 11 cycles and used a J-beta primer mix along with a sample-barcoded 5' primer. A unique molecular identifier was introduced onto each TCR beta cDNA molecule by a template-switch 5' adaptor carrying 12 random nucleotides. Each sample yielded at least 3 million CDR3-containing paired-end reads. All of the RNA was converted into first-strand cDNA using the Mint cDNA synthesis kit, with a TRBC-specific oligonucleotide serving as the primer. After uracil-DNA glycosylase treatment, a first 18-cycle PCR used universal primers M1SS and BC2_uni_R on all cDNA. In the source study's methods: Normalization of each sample was performed by random selection of 1 million high-quality reads, each carrying a distinct molecular identifier. Reads sharing molecular identifiers were discarded rather than binned into consensus sequences. CDR3 identification, clonotype clustering and error correction used MiTCR with a Q25 quality threshold and the strictest error-elimination algorithm. A nonparametric unseen species model with Euler transformation was used to estimate lower-bound total TCR beta diversity. TCRdb reprocessed the public reads (quality trimming at Q25 with fastp, clone calling with MiXCR) and kept in-frame beta chains. A single entry per CDR3 protein holds the most common genes and DNA from its merged rows. TCRdb assigned the V and J calls; the authors' analysis was not used. The sample contains 660,000 or so distinct CDR3 sequences, under 70% of them found a single time. 30% to 45% of the sample comes from the top ten.

As for this clonotype: Its binding antigen is unknown. No base quality information exists; no much larger clone differs at one position.

Its CDR3 holds 17 amino acids, cysteine through phenylalanine. This entry keeps only the CDR3 DNA: 51 bases, framed from base 1. V is cut back by 1 base and J by 0 bases, with 5 bases in the junction unmatched. Per the germline V gene, LGHNA is the CDR1 and YNFKEQ is the CDR2. Here the chain combines TRBV4-2 and TRBJ2-5, and 10 junction bases match TRBD2. The sample comprised blood. The sequence derives from a man in his 60s in good health. This receptor has the CDR3 CASSQVRTSGDQETQYF. The base sequence is TGTGCCAGCAGCCAAGTCAGGACTAGCGGCGACCAAGAGACCCAGTACTTC.